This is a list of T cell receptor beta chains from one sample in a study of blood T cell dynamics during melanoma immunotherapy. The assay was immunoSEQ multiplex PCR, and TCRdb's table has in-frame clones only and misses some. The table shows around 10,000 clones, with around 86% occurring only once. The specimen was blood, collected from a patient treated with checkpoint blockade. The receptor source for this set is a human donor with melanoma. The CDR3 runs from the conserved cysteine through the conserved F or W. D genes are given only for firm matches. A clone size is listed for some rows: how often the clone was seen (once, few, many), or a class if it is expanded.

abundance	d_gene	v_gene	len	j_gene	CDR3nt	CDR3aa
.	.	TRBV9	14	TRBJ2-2	TGTGCCAGCAGCGTAGGGGCCAGTGGCGGGGAGCTGTTTTTT	CASSVGASGGELFF
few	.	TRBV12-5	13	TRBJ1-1	TGTGCTAGTGGTTTAAGACTGAACACTGAAGCTTTCTTT	CASGLRLNTEAFF
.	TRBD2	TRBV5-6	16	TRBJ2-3	TGTGCCAGCAGCCGCGATAGCGGGGGCCGGGCAGGTACGCAGTATTTT	CASSRDSGGRAGTQYF
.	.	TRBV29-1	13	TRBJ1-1	TGCAGCGGTCGTGTGGGGATGAACACTGAAGCTTTCTTT	CSGRVGMNTEAFF
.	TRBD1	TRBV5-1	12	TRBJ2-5	TGCGCCAGCAGCGAGAAGCCGGGACAGGGGGACTTC	CASSEKPGQGDF
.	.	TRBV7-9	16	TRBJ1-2	TGTGCCAGCAGCCAGAACCAAATCGACGGAACTATGGGCTACACCTTC	CASSQNQIDGTMGYTF
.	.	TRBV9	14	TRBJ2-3	TGTGCCAGCACCCCCTACGGGTGGTCAGATACGCAGTATTTT	CASTPYGWSDTQYF
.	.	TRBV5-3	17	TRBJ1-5	TGTGCCAGAAGCTTTTCCTCGAACGGTACCAGCAATCAGCCCCAGCATTTT	CARSFSSNGTSNQPQHF
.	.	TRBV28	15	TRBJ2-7	TGTGCCAGCAGCGTCCCCCGGGGCTCTACCTACGAGCAGTACTTC	CASSVPRGSTYEQYF
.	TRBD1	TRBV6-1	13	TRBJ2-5	TGTGCCAGCACCGGGACAGGGGTCAAGACCCAGTACTTC	CASTGTGVKTQYF
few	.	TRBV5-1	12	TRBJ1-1	TGCGCCAGCATGGGGGAGTACACTGAAGCTTTCTTT	CASMGEYTEAFF
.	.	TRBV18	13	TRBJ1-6	TGTGCCAGCTCACCGGCTAATAATTCACCCCTCCACTTT	CASSPANNSPLHF
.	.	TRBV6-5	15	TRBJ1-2	TGTGCCAGCACCGAAACCGGGACACAGGATTATGGCTACACCTTC	CASTETGTQDYGYTF
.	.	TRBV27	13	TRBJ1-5	TGTGCCAGCAGTTTATTGATCAATCAGCCCCAGCATTTT	CASSLLINQPQHF
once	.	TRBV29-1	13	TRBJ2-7	TGCAGCGTTGAAGATAGCGTATACTACGAGCAGTACTTC	CSVEDSVYYEQYF
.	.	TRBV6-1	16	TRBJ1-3	TGTGCCAGCAGTGATAGAGGGGGGCGGCTGGGCGACACCATATATTTT	CASSDRGGRLGDTIYF
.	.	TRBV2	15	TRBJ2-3	TGTGCCAGCAGTGTGTGGGGGGGCGGCACAGATACGCAGTATTTT	CASSVWGGGTDTQYF
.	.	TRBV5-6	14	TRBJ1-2	TGTGCCAGCAGGGCTTTGGGAGATTCCGATGGCTACACCTTC	CASRALGDSDGYTF
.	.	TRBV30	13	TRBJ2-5	TGTGCCTGGAGGGCGGGGACCCGGGAGACCCAGTACTTC	CAWRAGTRETQYF
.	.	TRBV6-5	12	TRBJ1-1	TGTGCCAGCAGTTACTCGATCCGTGAAGCTTTCTTT	CASSYSIREAFF
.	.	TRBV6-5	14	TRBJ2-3	TGTGCCAGCAGTTACTCGCAATACACAGATACGCAGTATTTT	CASSYSQYTDTQYF
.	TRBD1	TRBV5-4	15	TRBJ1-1	TGTGCCAGCAGCTCACCCGGACAGGGGGGGACTGAAGCTTTCTTT	CASSSPGQGGTEAFF
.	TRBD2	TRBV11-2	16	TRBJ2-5	TGTGCCAGCAGCCTGGTACTAGCGGGGACTCAAGAGACCCAGTACTTC	CASSLVLAGTQETQYF
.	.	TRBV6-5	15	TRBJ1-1	TGTGCCAGCAGTTCGAGACCCAACATGAACACTGAAGCTTTCTTT	CASSSRPNMNTEAFF
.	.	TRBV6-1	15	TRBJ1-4	TGTGCCAGCAGTGAAGCTAAGGGTGGGAGTGAAAAACTGTTTTTT	CASSEAKGGSEKLFF
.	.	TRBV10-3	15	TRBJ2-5	TGTGCCATCAGTGAGTCTCCTCTCGGTAAAGAGACCCAGTACTTC	CAISESPLGKETQYF
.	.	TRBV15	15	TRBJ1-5	TGTGCCACAGGAAGCGGCCCCCCGGGCAATCAGCCCCAGCATTTT	CATGSGPPGNQPQHF
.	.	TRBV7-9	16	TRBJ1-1	TGTGCCAGCAGCCCCCAAACCCACTGGTTCGGCACTGAAGCTTTCTTT	CASSPQTHWFGTEAFF
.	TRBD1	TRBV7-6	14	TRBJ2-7	TGTGCCAGCAGCCCAGGGACAGGACGGTACGAGCAGTACTTC	CASSPGTGRYEQYF
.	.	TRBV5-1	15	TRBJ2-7	TGCGCCAGCAGCTTAGCCGGGACCGACCATCACGAGCAGTACTTC	CASSLAGTDHHEQYF
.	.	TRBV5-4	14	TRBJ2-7	TGTGCCAGCAGCTCTATCGGGACCTCCTACGAGCAGTACTTC	CASSSIGTSYEQYF
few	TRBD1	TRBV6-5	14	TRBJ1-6	TGTGCCAGCAGGACCGGGACAGAGAATTCACCCCTCCACTTT	CASRTGTENSPLHF
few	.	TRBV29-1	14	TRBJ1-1	TGCAGCGTTGAACCGCCAGGTCGTGTGGCTGAAGCTTTCTTT	CSVEPPGRVAEAFF
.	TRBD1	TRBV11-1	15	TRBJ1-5	TGTGCCAGCAGCCCCGACAGGGCGGGCGGTCAGCCCCAGCATTTT	CASSPDRAGGQPQHF
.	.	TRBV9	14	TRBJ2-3	TGTGCCAGCAGTCAGCTCCAGGGTTCAGATACGCAGTATTTT	CASSQLQGSDTQYF
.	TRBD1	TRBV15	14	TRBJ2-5	TGTGCCACCAGCAGCAGGGGGCTCCAAGAGACCCAGTACTTC	CATSSRGLQETQYF
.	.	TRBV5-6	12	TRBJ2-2	TGTGCCAGCAGCTTAGGGGTCGGGGAGCTGTTTTTT	CASSLGVGELFF
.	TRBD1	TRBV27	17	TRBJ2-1	TGTGCCAGCAGTCCACCAGTAGGGACAGGATCCTACAATGAGCAGTTCTTC	CASSPPVGTGSYNEQFF
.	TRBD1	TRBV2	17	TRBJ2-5	TGTGCCAGCAGTACCCGGGTGGGACAGGGGATTGGAGAGACCCAGTACTTC	CASSTRVGQGIGETQYF
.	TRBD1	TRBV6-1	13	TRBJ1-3	TGTGCCACAAGGACAGGGGGAGGAAACACCATATATTTT	CATRTGGGNTIYF
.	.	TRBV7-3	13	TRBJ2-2	TGTGCCAGCAGCTTTGTGGTCCCCGGGGAGCTGTTTTTT	CASSFVVPGELFF
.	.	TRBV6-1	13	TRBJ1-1	TGTGCCAGCAGTGAGAGGGAAAACACTGAAGCTTTCTTT	CASSERENTEAFF
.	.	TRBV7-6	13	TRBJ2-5	TGTGCCAGCAGCTTACGACCTCGAGAGACCCAGTACTTC	CASSLRPRETQYF
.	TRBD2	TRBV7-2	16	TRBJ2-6	TGTGCCAGCAGCTCTAGCGGGGGCTCTGGGGCCAACGTCCTGACTTTC	CASSSSGGSGANVLTF
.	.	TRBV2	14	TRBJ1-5	TGTGCCAGCAGTTTGCAGGGTGCCACGGGGCCCCAGCATTTT	CASSLQGATGPQHF
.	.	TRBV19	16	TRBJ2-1	TGTGCCAGTAGATCCCCGACGCCGAGCTCCTACAATGAGCAGTTCTTC	CASRSPTPSSYNEQFF
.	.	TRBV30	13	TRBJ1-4	TGTGCCTGGAGGGACGGTTTTAATGAAAAACTGTTTTTT	CAWRDGFNEKLFF
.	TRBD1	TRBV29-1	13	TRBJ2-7	TGCAGCGGATCATCCGGGACAGGGTTCGAGCAGTACTTC	CSGSSGTGFEQYF
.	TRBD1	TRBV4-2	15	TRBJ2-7	TGTGCCAGCAGCATCCGAGGACAGGGGGCCTACGAGCAGTACTTC	CASSIRGQGAYEQYF
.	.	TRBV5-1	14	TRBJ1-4	TGCGCCAGCAGCTTGAGCGGCATCCGGGAAAAACTGTTTTTT	CASSLSGIREKLFF
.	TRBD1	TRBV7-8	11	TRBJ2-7	TGTGCCAGCAGGTACGGACAGGAAATGTACTTC	CASRYGQEMYF
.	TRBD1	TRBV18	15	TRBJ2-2	TGTGCCAGCTCACCACTGGCGACAGGGTCCGGGGAGCTGTTTTTT	CASSPLATGSGELFF
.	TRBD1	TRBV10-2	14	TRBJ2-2	TGCGCCACCCTTGGGACAGGTGGCACCGGGGAGCTGTTTTTT	CATLGTGGTGELFF
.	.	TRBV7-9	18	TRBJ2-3	TGTGCCAGCAGCTTAACCCTTCACGGATCCTCTAGCACAGATACGCAGTATTTT	CASSLTLHGSSSTDTQYF